The 2 T cell receptor beta chains given below trace back to one sample, sequenced in a study of diagnostic markers for celiac disease. TCRdb re-called the reads; one entry per CDR3 protein, DNA not given. The sample table sets out 7,000 to 9,500 distinct CDR3 sequences. Material for sequencing was either unsorted cells or a sorted T cell fraction (not recorded which). The source is a human donor. This table probably holds off-target reads from a library built for another chain.

CDR3 sequence reads: CASSFSGGGYNEQFF. The genes are TRBV5-1 and TRBJ2-1; TCRdb names TRBD2, which stays unverified in the absence of DNA. Per germline, CDR1 SGHRS and CDR2 YFSETQ. The CDR3 has 15 amino acids.

The chain is built from TRBV2 and TRBJ2-5; the TCRdb D gene call, TRBD1, has no DNA to confirm it. The CDR3 spans 20 residues. The germline gives CDR1 SNHLY, CDR2 FYNNEI. CDR3: CASSWTGGASTTGARETQYF.